This entry describes one T cell receptor (beta chain). Its antigen is unidentified. Germline CDR1 KGHSH, CDR2 LQKENI. The CDR3 spans 15 residues. V gave up 3 bases and J gave up 3 bases, with 12 bases separating them. Replicate sorted-subset PCRs were loaded with roughly 190 ng DNA, about 31,000 T cell genomes. The assay was immunoSEQ multiplex PCR, and TCRdb's table has in-frame clones only and misses some. Counted here are about 640,000 clones, around 72% occurring once; the ten biggest clones make up 1.8%. The source of the sample is a study of shared clonotypes between healthy human individuals. Study observations and caveats: Owing to a small donor count, the genetic and exposure-history diversity represented was limited.

The receptor was derived from a woman younger than 45 in good health. The chain is built from TRBV18 and TRBJ1-5; possibly TRBD1 for D (6 bases). Sequencing was done on a sample of memory CD4+ T cells sorted from blood. The subset was: CD45RA-negative fraction. CDR3 residues: CASSPRTALNQPQHF. The DNA of the CDR3 is TGTGCCAGCTCACCCCGGACAGCACTCAATCAGCCCCAGCATTTT.